The subject of this entry is one T cell receptor (beta chain). This entry comes from a study of OX40 agonist ivuxolimab in advanced cancers. Germline V gives CDR1 SNHLY, CDR2 FYNNEI. V was shortened by 4 bases and J by 4 bases, with 14 bases between the two germline ends. The CDR3 runs to 15 residues. TCRdb keeps only in-frame clones here, not all; method: immunoSEQ multiplex PCR. Here the sample spans some 77,000 clones, around 88% being singletons. The sequencing here drew on CD4+ or CD8+ T cells sorted from blood, taken in a trial of the OX40 agonist ivuxolimab. The chain employs TRBV2 and TRBJ1-5, with D perhaps TRBD1 (5 bases). This TCR came from an adult with an advanced solid tumor such as melanoma, head and neck, liver or kidney cancer. The CDR3 DNA reads TGTGCCAGCAGTGCCCGTGAGGGGCTAAATCAGCCCCAGCATTTT. It codes for CASSAREGLNQPQHF.